This TCR beta chain was obtained from a study of cytotoxic CD8 clonotypes in ibrutinib-treated CLL. Sequencing was performed with immunoSEQ multiplex PCR; in TCRdb, only in-frame clones are kept and a portion is missing. Among some 170,000 clones listed, over 75% were seen once. Regarding the study as a whole: Pretreatment clonality was elevated relative to age-matched healthy donors and paralleled circulating CD8+ T-cell counts. Rising at ibrutinib response, clonality subsequently fell back toward baseline at progression.

The CDR3 loop spans 14 amino acids. The germline gives CDR1 MNHNY, CDR2 SVGAGI (reference sequence). The V gene lost 3 bases and the J gene lost 2 bases, with 11 bases spanning the gap. As input for TCR beta libraries, around 2 micrograms of genomic DNA came from cryopreserved PBMCs. On this clone itself: The antigen is not known.

V usage is TRBV6-6 and J usage is TRBJ2-7; no firm D call. The TCR comes from a human donor with chronic lymphocytic leukemia. The source material was PBMCs, sampled at disease progression, from a patient treated with ibrutinib. The DNA for the CDR3 is TGTGCCAGCAGTTATAAGGCGGAGACCTACGAGCAGTACTTC. Translation: CASSYKAETYEQYF.